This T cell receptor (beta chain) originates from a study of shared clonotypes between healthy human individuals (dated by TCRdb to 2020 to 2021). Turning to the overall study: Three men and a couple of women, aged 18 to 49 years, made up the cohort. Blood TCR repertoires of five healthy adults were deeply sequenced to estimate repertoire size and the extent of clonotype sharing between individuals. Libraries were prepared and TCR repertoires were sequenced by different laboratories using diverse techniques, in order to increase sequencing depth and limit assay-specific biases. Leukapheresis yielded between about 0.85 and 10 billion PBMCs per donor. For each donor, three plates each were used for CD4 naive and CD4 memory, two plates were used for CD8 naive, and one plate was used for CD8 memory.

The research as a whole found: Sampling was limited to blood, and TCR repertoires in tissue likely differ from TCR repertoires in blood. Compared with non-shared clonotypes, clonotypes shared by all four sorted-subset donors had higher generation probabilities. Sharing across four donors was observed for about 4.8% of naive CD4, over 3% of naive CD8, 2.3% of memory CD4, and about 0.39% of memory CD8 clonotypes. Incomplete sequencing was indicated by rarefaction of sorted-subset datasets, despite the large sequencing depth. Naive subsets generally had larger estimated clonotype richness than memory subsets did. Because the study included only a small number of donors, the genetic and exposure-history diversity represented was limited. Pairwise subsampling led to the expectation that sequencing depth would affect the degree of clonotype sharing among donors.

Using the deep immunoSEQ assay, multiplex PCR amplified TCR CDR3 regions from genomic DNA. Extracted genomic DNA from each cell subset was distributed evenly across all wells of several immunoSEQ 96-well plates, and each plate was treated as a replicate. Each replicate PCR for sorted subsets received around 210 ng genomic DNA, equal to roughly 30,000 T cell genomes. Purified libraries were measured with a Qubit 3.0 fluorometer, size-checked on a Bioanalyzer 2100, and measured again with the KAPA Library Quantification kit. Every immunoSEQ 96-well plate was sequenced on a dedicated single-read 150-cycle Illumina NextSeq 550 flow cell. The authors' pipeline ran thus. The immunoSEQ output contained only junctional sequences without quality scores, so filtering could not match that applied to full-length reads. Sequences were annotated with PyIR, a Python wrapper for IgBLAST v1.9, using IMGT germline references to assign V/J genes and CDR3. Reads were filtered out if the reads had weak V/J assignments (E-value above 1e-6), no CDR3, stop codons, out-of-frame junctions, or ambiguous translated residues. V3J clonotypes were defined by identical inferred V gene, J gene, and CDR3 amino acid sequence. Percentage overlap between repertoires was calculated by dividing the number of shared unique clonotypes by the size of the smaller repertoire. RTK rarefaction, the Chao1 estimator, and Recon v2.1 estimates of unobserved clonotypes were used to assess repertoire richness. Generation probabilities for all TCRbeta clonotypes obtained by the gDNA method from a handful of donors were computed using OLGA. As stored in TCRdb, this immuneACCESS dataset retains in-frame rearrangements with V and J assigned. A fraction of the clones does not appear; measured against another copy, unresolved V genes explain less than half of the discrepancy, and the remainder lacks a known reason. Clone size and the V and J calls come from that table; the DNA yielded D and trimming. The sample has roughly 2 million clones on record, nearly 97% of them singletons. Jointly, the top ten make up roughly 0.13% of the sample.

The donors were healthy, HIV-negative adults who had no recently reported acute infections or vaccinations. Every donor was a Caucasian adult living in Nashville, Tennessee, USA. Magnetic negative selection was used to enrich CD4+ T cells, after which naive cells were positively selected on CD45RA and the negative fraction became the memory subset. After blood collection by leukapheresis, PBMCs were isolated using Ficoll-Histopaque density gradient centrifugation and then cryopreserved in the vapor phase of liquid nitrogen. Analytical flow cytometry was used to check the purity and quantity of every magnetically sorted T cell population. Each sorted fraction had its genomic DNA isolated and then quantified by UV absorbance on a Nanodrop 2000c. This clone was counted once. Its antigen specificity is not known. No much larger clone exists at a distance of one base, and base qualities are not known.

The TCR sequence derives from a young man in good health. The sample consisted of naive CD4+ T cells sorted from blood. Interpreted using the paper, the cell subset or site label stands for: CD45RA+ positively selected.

The sequence in DNA is TGTGCCAGCAGGGCATTCGGGACAGCTGGAAACACCATATATTTT. Translated, this is CASRAFGTAGNTIYF. The V and J segments used are TRBV6-5 and TRBJ1-3, and TRBD1 matches 7 of the central bases. In the germline V gene, CDR1 corresponds to MNHEY and CDR2 to SVGAGI. The CDR3 runs 15 amino acids, cysteine and phenylalanine included. The sequence is cut down to CDR3 DNA, 45 bases in frame from base 1. Germline trimming: 6 bases from V, 2 bases from J; junction bases outside gene matches: 7.